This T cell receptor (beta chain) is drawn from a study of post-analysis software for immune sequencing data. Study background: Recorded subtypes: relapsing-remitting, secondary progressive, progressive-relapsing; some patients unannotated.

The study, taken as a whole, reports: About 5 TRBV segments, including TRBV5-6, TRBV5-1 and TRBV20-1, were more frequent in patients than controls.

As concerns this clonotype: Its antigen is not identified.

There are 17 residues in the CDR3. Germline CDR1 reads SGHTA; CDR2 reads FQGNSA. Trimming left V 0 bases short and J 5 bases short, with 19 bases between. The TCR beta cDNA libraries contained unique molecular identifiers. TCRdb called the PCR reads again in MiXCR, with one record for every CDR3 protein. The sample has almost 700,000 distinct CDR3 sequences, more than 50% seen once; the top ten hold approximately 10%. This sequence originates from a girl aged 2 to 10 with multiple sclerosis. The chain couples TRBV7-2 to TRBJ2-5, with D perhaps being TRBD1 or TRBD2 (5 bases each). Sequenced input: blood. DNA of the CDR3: TGTGCCAGCAGCTTAGCGGTCGGGGACCCGAACCCGGAGACCCAGTACTTC. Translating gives CASSLAVGDPNPETQYF.